This TCR beta chain derives from a study of Ad26.COV2.S vaccination and SARS-CoV-2 variants. About the study: In the study, Ad26.COV2.S was injected intramuscularly once, or twice 56 days apart.

Overall study findings and caveats: Reports say spike-specific CD8+ and CD4+ T cell responses covered substantial breadth after vaccination.

The protocol was immunoSEQ multiplex PCR, while the TCRdb copy is restricted to in-frame clones and leaves out a portion. The data show some 390,000 clones, 70% to 90% seen once. As for treatment: roughly 18 received Ad26.COV2.S at low or high dose, single or two shots; about five received placebo; per-sample allocation not given. After the first vaccine or placebo injection, samples were drawn on day 63. A note on this clone: Antigen: not known.

The CDR3 consists of 15 residues. Germline CDR1 MNHEY, CDR2 SVGEGT. The V end was cut by 6 bases, the J end by 5 bases, with 16 bases between. The chain couples TRBV6-2 or TRBV6-3 to TRBJ2-2; a weak D match, TRBD1 (6 bases). Sequenced here: peripheral blood, sampled in a trial of Ad26.COV2.S vaccine versus placebo. The receptor's source is a person aged 18-65 years who received the Ad26.COV2.S COVID-19 vaccine or a placebo. CDR3 in DNA: TGTGCCAGCAGCCTACCCAGGGGAGAGACCGGGGAGCTGTTTTTT. This encodes CASSLPRGETGELFF.